The clone carrying this T cell receptor (beta chain) was picked up a small number of times. As yet, its antigen is unknown. Primers included in the PCR were 60 Vbeta and 13 Jbeta primers. Profiled with immunoSEQ multiplex PCR; TCRdb holds only in-frame clones, not every one. The table lists 100,000 to 150,000 clones, around 83% of them singletons. This entry belongs to a study of cytomegalovirus exposure and HLA in healthy donors. Study-wide results and limits: Other equally common chains were less clonally expanded than HLA-associated TCR beta chains, a later analysis showed. Overall, roughly 170 TCR beta chains were annotated as cytomegalovirus-associated.

The sample taken for sequencing was PBMCs. The clonotype originates from a woman aged 45-60 years in good health and CMV-seropositive.

The CDR3 nucleotides are TGCGCCAGCAGCTTGGCGAAGGGGGGCGGGAGAACTGAAGCTTTCTTT. It specifies CASSLAKGGGRTEAFF. This rearrangement joins TRBV5-1 to TRBJ1-1; maybe TRBD1 (6 bases). V was pared by 0 bases and J by 5 bases, with 17 bases between. The CDR3 covers 16 residues. From germline, CDR1 is SGHRS and CDR2 YFSETQ.